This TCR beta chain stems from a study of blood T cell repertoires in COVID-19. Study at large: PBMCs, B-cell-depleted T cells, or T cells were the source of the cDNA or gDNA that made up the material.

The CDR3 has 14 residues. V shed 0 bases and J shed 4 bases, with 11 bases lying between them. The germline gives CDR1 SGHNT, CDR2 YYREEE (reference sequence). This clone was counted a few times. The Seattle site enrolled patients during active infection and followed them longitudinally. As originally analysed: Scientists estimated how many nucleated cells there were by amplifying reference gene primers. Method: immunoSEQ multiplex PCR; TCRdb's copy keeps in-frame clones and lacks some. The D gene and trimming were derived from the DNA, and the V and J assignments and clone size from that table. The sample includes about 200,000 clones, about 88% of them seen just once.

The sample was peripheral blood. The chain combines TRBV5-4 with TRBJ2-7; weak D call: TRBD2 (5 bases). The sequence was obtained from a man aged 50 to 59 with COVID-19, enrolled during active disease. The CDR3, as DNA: TGTGCCAGCAGCTTGGGAGGGAGTGTGTACGAGCAGTACTTC. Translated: CASSLGGSVYEQYF.